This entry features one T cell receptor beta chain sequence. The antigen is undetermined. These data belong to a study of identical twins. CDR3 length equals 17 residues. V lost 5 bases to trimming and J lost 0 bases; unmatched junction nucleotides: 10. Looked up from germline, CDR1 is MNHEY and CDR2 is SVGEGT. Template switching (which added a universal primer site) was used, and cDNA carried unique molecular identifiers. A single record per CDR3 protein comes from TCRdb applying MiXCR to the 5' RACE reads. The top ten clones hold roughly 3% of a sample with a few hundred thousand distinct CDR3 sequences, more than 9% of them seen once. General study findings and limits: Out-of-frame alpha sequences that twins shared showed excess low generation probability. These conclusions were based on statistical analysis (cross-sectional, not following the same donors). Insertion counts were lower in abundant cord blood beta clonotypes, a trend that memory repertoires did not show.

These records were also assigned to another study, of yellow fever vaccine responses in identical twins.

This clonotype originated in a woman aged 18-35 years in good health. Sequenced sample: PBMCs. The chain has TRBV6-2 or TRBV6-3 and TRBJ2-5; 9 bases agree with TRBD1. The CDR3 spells CASSTGTGSRNQETQYF. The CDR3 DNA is TGTGCCAGCAGTACCGGGACAGGGTCCCGTAACCAAGAGACCCAGTACTTC.